The 13 T cell receptor beta chains presented below share a single source sample, sequenced in a study of T-cell reconstitution after alpha-beta-depleted transplantation in children. For TCRbeta, the library was prepared with unique molecular identifiers. In TCRdb, the PCR reads were re-called with MiXCR into one record per CDR3 protein. Of about 250,000 distinct CDR3 sequences detected, approximately 24% appear once; the ten largest clones hold 4% to 6%. The material was PBMCs, mostly from graft donor cells, obtained 360 days after TCRalphabeta/CD19-depleted stem cell transplant. The receptor source for this set is a female patient aged 2-15 years who had a stem cell transplant for congenital amegakaryocytic thrombocytopenia, so the T cells may come from the graft donor.

The rearrangement joins TRBV20-1 to TRBJ2-1; the match to TRBD2 covers 8 bases. The germline gives CDR1 DFQATT, CDR2 SNEGSKA (reference sequence). V shed 1 base, J shed 3 bases, and the junction held 2 bases outside the gene matches. The CDR3 extends over 14 amino acids. The DNA of the CDR3 is TGCAGTGCTAGAGTCGGGACTAGCTACAATGAGCAGTTCTTC. This encodes CSARVGTSYNEQFF.

The CDR3 nucleotides are TGCAGTGCGAGACACGAGCAGTTCTTC. Translation: CSARHEQFF. This chain uses TRBV20-1 with TRBJ2-1; no firm D call. The V end lost 6 bases, the J end lost 10 bases, and 7 bases lay between the germline ends. The CDR3 loop spans 9 amino acids. In germline, CDR1 is DFQATT, CDR2 SNEGSKA (reference sequence).

The chain joins TRBV6-5 to TRBJ2-1; tentative D call: TRBD2 (5 bases). The germline gives CDR1 MNHEY, CDR2 SVGAGI. With 2 bases removed from V and 8 bases from J, the gap between germline ends came to 13 bases. This CDR3 has 14 residues. Written as DNA, the CDR3 is TGTGCCAGCAGTTACCGGCACAGCGGAGATGAGCAGTTCTTC. Amino acid sequence: CASSYRHSGDEQFF.

This clonotype was seen a handful of times. The genes are TRBV6-1 and TRBJ2-1, with 13 bases that match TRBD2. J gave up 7 bases and V 4 bases, and 10 bases lay outside the gene matches. Germline loops: CDR1 MNHNS, CDR2 SASEGT. CDR3 size: 17 residues. The CDR3 spells CASSGLAGGLPRNEQFF. For the CDR3, the DNA is TGTGCCAGCAGTGGACTAGCGGGGGGACTACCGCGTAATGAGCAGTTCTTC.

This clonotype has more than one count but fewer than ten. This chain links TRBV10-3 with TRBJ2-7; tentatively, D is TRBD2 (6 bases). The CDR3 extends over 15 amino acids. The germline gives CDR1 ENHRY, CDR2 SYGVKD. Trimming pared 5 bases from V and 0 bases from J, leaving 14 bases between. This CDR3 reads CAISLGLAYSYEQYF. In DNA, the CDR3 is TGTGCCATCAGTCTCGGGCTAGCGTACTCCTACGAGCAGTACTTC.

The DNA of the CDR3 is TGTGCCAGCAGTAAACCTGCGTCCTTCTCCTACGAGCAGTACTTC. It translates to CASSKPASFSYEQYF. The chain has TRBV21-1 and TRBJ2-7. TRBV21-1 is a recognized pseudogene. There are 15 residues in the CDR3.

In this sample, this clonotype turned up a few times. CDR3 sequence reads: CASGHRGHEQYF. The DNA for the CDR3 is TGTGCCAGCGGCCACAGGGGCCACGAGCAGTACTTC. The genes are TRBV7-9 and TRBJ2-7; 7 positions match TRBD1. The V gene end was trimmed by 8 bases and the J gene end by 5 bases; junction bases not matched to a gene: 6. The CDR3 spans 12 residues. Germline CDR1 is SEHNR and CDR2 is FQNEAQ (reference sequence). Supplemented by reference TRBV7-9 and TRBJ2-7, the full variable domain reads DTGVSQNPRHKITKRGQNVTFRCDPISEHNRLYWYRQTLGQGPEFLTYFQNEAQLEKSRLLSDRFSAERPKGSFSTLEIQRTEQGDSAMYLCASGHRGHEQYFGPGTRLTVT.

The sample holds a few counts of this clonotype. The chain combines TRBV28 with TRBJ2-3; TRBD1 aligns across 8 bases. Germline V gives CDR1 MDHEN, CDR2 SYDVKM. Trimming removed 5 bases from V and 6 bases from J; junction bases left unmatched: 10. The CDR3 has 15 amino acids. CDR3: CASSTLSGTGDTQYF. In DNA, the CDR3 is TGTGCCAGCAGTACCCTTAGTGGGACAGGCGATACGCAGTATTTT.

The chain is built from TRBV20-1 and TRBJ2-3; TRBD2 matches 11 bases. The ends lost 0 bases at V and 6 bases at J; junction bases unmatched: 8. This CDR3 region has 16 residues. The germline gives CDR1 DFQATT, CDR2 SNEGSKA (reference sequence). Written as DNA, the CDR3 is TGCAGTGCTAGAGACACGACTAGCGGGGCAGGGGATACGCAGTATTTT. As protein: CSARDTTSGAGDTQYF.

This chain connects TRBV6-5 to TRBJ2-2, with D perhaps TRBD1 or TRBD2 (5 bases each). The ends were cut back, 2 bases at V and 4 bases at J, with 11 bases in the middle. This CDR3 has 15 amino acids. CDR1 is MNHEY, CDR2 SVGAGI, per germline. CDR3: CASSYQPGRTGELFF. CDR3 sequence (DNA): TGTGCCAGCAGTTACCAACCGGGACGCACCGGGGAGCTGTTTTTT.

This clonotype was counted only a few times. The rearrangement links TRBV5-1 to TRBJ2-5, with D uncertain. The CDR3 totals 13 residues. Germline lookup yields CDR1 SGHRS and CDR2 YFSETQ. Trimming took off 6 bases at V and 5 bases at J, with 14 bases between the two ends. Here the CDR3 DNA reads TGCGCCAGCACCCGTAGTAATCTTGAGACCCAGTACTTC. It specifies CASTRSNLETQYF.

The V and J genes are TRBV21-1 and TRBJ1-1. TRBV21-1 is a known pseudogene. This CDR3 is built from 12 residues. The CDR3 nucleotides read TGTGCCAGCGGGAGGGTGAAGACTGAAGCTTTCTTT. It encodes CASGRVKTEAFF.

This clonotype was observed a few times. The rearrangement uses TRBV5-5 and TRBJ1-1; TRBD1 aligns across 8 bases. The CDR3 has 16 residues. Germline V CDR1 and CDR2: SGHKS, YYEKEE (reference sequence). Trimming at V came to 2 bases and at J to 3 bases, leaving 9 bases not matched to a gene. The CDR3 spells CASSLSGQGSDTEAFF. In DNA, the CDR3 is TGTGCCAGCAGCTTATCAGGACAGGGATCTGACACTGAAGCTTTCTTT.